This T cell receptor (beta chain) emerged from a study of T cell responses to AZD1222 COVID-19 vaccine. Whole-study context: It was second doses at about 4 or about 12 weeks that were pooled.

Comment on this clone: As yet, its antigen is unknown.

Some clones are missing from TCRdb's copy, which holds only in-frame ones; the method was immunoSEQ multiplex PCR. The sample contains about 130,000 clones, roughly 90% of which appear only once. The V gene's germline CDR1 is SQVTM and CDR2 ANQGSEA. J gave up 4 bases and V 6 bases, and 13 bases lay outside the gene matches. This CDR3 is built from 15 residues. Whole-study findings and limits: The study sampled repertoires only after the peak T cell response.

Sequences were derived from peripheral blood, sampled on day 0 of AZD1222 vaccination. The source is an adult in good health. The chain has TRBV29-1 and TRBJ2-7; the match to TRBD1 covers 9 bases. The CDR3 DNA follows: TGCAGCGTACGGAGAGGACAGGGGCGGGAGTACGAGCAGTACTTC. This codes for CSVRRGQGREYEQYF.